The T cell receptor (beta chain) under discussion was sequenced for a study of beta chain features in type 1 diabetes. Study-wide results and caveats: All four CD4+ subsets of Type 1 diabetes patients contained TCRB CDR3s that were moderately but significantly shorter.

As every portion of the isolated RNA was reverse transcribed, the sequencing read expressed TCRB transcripts. Clones were read by immunoSEQ multiplex PCR, and TCRdb kept only the in-frame ones, dropping some. The sample lists some 280,000 clones; around 15% were seen once. Turning to this clone: Its antigen is unknown.

Germline assignment: CDR1 MNHEY and CDR2 SVGAGI. With V trimmed by 2 bases and J by 2 bases, 9 bases remained unmatched. CDR3 size: 16 residues. In total, each donor contributed a single heparinised blood draw that averaged about 100 mL. The chain is built from TRBV6-5 and TRBJ2-7; TRBD2 matches at 7 bases. The receptor's source is a man aged 25-45 years with type 1 diabetes. What was sequenced was naive CD4+ T cells from blood. CDR3 DNA sequence: TGTGCCAGCAGTTACGGGGTTGGGACTACCACCTACGAGCAGTACTTC. Residues: CASSYGVGTTTYEQYF.